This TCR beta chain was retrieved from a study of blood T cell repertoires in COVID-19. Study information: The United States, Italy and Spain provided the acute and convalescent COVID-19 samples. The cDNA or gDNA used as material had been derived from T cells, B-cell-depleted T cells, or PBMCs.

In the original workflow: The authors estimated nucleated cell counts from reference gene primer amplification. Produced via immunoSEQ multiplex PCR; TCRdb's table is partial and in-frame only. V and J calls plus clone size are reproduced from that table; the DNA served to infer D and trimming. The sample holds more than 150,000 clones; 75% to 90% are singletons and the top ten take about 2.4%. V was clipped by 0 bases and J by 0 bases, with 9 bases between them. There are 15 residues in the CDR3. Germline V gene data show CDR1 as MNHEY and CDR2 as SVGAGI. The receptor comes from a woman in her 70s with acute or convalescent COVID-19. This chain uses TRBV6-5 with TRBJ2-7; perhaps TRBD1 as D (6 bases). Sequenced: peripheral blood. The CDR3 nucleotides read TGTGCCAGCAGTTACTCGGGACATGGCTCCTACGAGCAGTACTTC. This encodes CASSYSGHGSYEQYF.